The present entry profiles one T cell receptor (beta chain) with its context. Treatment described: randomized to nivolumab then ipilimumab (arm A) or the reverse (arm B). None of the patients previously received DNA-damaging chemotherapy. From thawed PBMCs, live CD3+CD8+ cells negative for CD19 and CD56 were sorted. This record belongs to a study of sequential checkpoint blockade in melanoma. Across the whole study: Randomization was 1:1 between first-line nivolumab→ipilimumab and ipilimumab→nivolumab. After both sequences, patients received maintenance nivolumab.

Data came from immunoSEQ multiplex PCR; TCRdb stores just in-frame clones and leaves some out. The table has more than 9,000 clones, around three quarters seen once. V gave up 6 bases and J gave up 3 bases, with 15 bases separating them. The germline gives CDR1 MNHEY, CDR2 SMNVEV (reference sequence). This CDR3 has 14 residues. The rearrangement uses TRBV27 and TRBJ2-7; D might be TRBD2 (6 bases). The clonotype originates from a human donor with melanoma. The sequencing used CD8+ T cells sorted from blood (inferred from file names), collected from a patient given nivolumab and ipilimumab in sequence. The CDR3 nucleotides are TGTGCCAGCAGCCTCTTTGAGGGAGGCTACGAGCAGTACTTC. Translating it yields CASSLFEGGYEQYF.